The 17 T cell receptor beta chains in this list originate from one sample, sequenced in a study of blood T cells in healthy people across ages. Combining a sample-barcoded 5' primer with a J-beta primer mix, a second PCR ran for 7 to 11 cycles. TCRdb reprocessed the 5' RACE reads with MiXCR, giving one entry per CDR3 protein. The sample lists more than 800,000 distinct CDR3 sequences, more than 25% occurring once. Sequences were obtained from blood. These receptors were taken from an elderly woman in good health.

The chain carries TRBV18 and TRBJ1-1, with D uncertain. The CDR3 totals 12 residues. The germline V and J ends were trimmed by 1 base and 6 bases, with 6 bases remaining between them. Germline V gene data show CDR1 as KGHSH and CDR2 as LQKENI. The CDR3 loop reads CASSPQTSEAFF. In DNA form, the CDR3 reads TGTGCCAGCTCACCACAGACCTCTGAAGCTTTCTTT.

This clonotype was counted many times. CDR3 nucleotide sequence: TGCAGTGCTAGCCGGCTAGGTAGCTCCTACGAGCAGTACTTC. Amino acids: CSASRLGSSYEQYF. The genes are TRBV20-1 and TRBJ2-7; D is ambiguous. CDR1 and CDR2 from the germline V gene are DFQATT and SNEGSKA (reference sequence). The CDR3 consists of 14 residues. The ends were cut back, 3 bases at V and 0 bases at J, with 12 bases in the middle.

The chain carries TRBV30 and TRBJ2-2, with 13 bases fitting TRBD2. The germline CDR1 and CDR2 sequences are GTSNPN and SVGIG (reference sequence). V gave up 5 bases and J gave up 5 bases; unmatched junction bases: 5. CDR3 length: 15 amino acids. CDR3: CAWEPGLAGTGELFF. CDR3 nucleotides: TGTGCCTGGGAACCGGGACTAGCGGGGACCGGGGAGCTGTTTTTT.

This clonotype was observed a few times. The gene calls are TRBV7-8 and TRBJ2-5, with D possibly TRBD1 on 6 matching bases. The CDR3 has 16 amino acids. CDR1 SGHVS and CDR2 FQNEAQ come from the germline V gene. V was trimmed by 0 bases and J by 5 bases, leaving 16 bases between them. The CDR3 DNA reads TGTGCCAGCAGCTTAGCCACAGTACAGGGTTCGGAGACCCAGTACTTC. This encodes CASSLATVQGSETQYF.

This clonotype occurred a few times. The chain uses TRBV14 and TRBJ1-1, with D uncertain. The CDR3 spans 14 residues. The germline V gene encodes CDR1 SGHDN and CDR2 FVKESK. With 4 bases removed from V and 4 bases from J, the gap between germline ends came to 13 bases. In nucleotides, the CDR3 is TGTGCCAGCAGCCCCCGGACTGACGGCACTGAAGCTTTCTTT. It specifies CASSPRTDGTEAFF.

The chain uses TRBV7-8 and TRBJ2-1, with D tentatively TRBD1 (6 bases). CDR3 length: 14 amino acids. V lost 6 bases and J lost 7, with 16 bases in between. The germline V gene encodes CDR1 SGHVS and CDR2 FQNEAQ. CDR3 nucleotide sequence: TGTGCCAGCAGTCCCTTTCAGGGGCGGAATGAGCAGTTCTTC. Protein sequence: CASSPFQGRNEQFF.

This clonotype was observed a handful of times. V usage is TRBV2 and J usage is TRBJ1-2; TRBD1 agrees at 12 bases. Germline V CDR1 and CDR2: SNHLY, FYNNEI. With V trimmed by 4 bases and J by 4 bases, 10 bases remained unmatched. The CDR3 loop spans 17 amino acids. The CDR3 DNA reads as TGTGCCAGCAGTGGGGACAGGGGGCAAAGGGGAACCTATGGCTACACCTTC. It specifies CASSGDRGQRGTYGYTF.

The V call is TRBV7-8, the J call TRBJ2-5; D unclear. Germline CDR1 and CDR2: SGHVS and FQNEAQ. The length of the CDR3 is 16 residues. Trimming took off 5 bases at V and 0 bases at J, with 16 bases between the two ends. CDR3 loop: CASSALPTGNQETQYF. CDR3 DNA sequence: TGTGCCAGCAGCGCCCTGCCGACTGGAAACCAAGAGACCCAGTACTTC.

This clonotype has at least ten counts. The CDR3 bases are TGCGCCAGCAGCAGGACGACAGGGCCCAATGAAAAACTGTTTTTT. Protein: CASSRTTGPNEKLFF. V gene TRBV5-1 combines with J gene TRBJ1-4; the match to TRBD1 covers 7 bases. The J segment lost 5 bases and the V segment lost 4 bases, leaving 8 bases of the junction unmatched. The V gene's germline CDR1 is SGHRS and CDR2 YFSETQ. The CDR3 has 15 residues.

The table lists this clonotype with a count of one. The chain has TRBV12-3 or TRBV12-4 and TRBJ2-3; tentative D call: TRBD2 (5 bases). The V gene lost 5 bases and the J gene lost 4 bases, with 16 bases spanning the gap. The CDR3 covers 15 residues. Here the CDR3 reads CASSLLAVGADTQYF. As DNA, the CDR3 is TGTGCCAGCAGTCTGCTAGCAGTGGGCGCAGATACGCAGTATTTT.

This chain uses TRBV28 with TRBJ2-2; 7 positions agree with TRBD1. The germline V gene has CDR1 MDHEN and CDR2 SYDVKM. The ends lost 6 bases at V and 1 base at J; junction bases unmatched: 2. There are 14 residues in the CDR3. The CDR3 DNA reads TGTGCCAGCAGCTGGACAGGGAACACCGGGGAGCTGTTTTTT. It translates to CASSWTGNTGELFF.

As regards this clonotype: A much more abundant neighbour one base away suggests this may be a read error. This chain uses TRBV10-3 with TRBJ2-7; D gene ambiguous. V gave up 5 bases and J gave up 10 bases, with 12 bases separating them. The CDR3 is 11 amino acids. Germline V CDR1 and CDR2: ENHRY, SYGVKD. The CDR3 nucleotides are TGTGCCATCAGTAACAGAGATGTCCAGTACTTC. Translated: CAISNRDVQYF.

Worth noting for this clonotype: A read error is possible here, since a much larger clone lies one base away. This chain uses TRBV29-1 with TRBJ1-4; no definite D call. Germline V gene lookup returns CDR1 SQVTM and CDR2 ANQGSEA. This CDR3 region has 14 residues. CDR3: CSVAGPATNEELFF. DNA of the CDR3: TGCAGCGTTGCTGGGCCTGCAACTAATGAAGAACTGTTTTTT.

This clonotype was found a few times. This clone may be a read error of a much larger clone one base away. The gene calls are TRBV7-9 and TRBJ2-7; TRBD2 matches at 9 bases. CDR3 size: 17 residues. Germline V gives CDR1 SEHNR, CDR2 FQNEAQ (reference sequence). The CDR3 reads CASNLARGGLALNEQYF. The CDR3 DNA is TGTGCCAGCAACTTAGCCCGAGGGGGACTAGCCCTCAATGAGCAGTACTTC.

The chain has TRBV27 and TRBJ1-2; TRBD1 is a possible D gene (6 bases). The CDR3 sequence is 16 residues long. Germline V gives CDR1 MNHEY, CDR2 SMNVEV (reference sequence). Trimming took off 6 bases at V and 4 bases at J, with 21 bases between the two ends. CDR3 residues: CASRSPRGGRVYGYTF. The CDR3 DNA reads as TGTGCCAGCAGGTCCCCCCGGGGGGGGCGCGTCTATGGCTACACCTTC.

This chain connects TRBV9 to TRBJ2-3; TRBD2 agrees at 8 bases. Trimming removed 3 bases from V and 7 bases from J; junction bases left unmatched: 7. Germline V gives CDR1 SGDLS, CDR2 YYNGEE. The CDR3 loop spans 14 amino acids. CDR3 loop: CASSAAGGGNTQYF. The CDR3 coding sequence is TGTGCCAGCAGCGCTGCGGGCGGGGGGAATACGCAGTATTTT. Variable domain in full (rest from reference TRBV9 and TRBJ2-3): DSGVTQTPKHLITATGQRVTLRCSPRSGDLSVYWYQQSLDQGLQFLIQYYNGEERAKGNILERFSAQQFPDLHSELNLSSLELGDSALYFCASSAAGGGNTQYFGPGTRLTVL.

This clonotype was seen more than once but under ten times. A read error may explain this, as a much larger clone is one base away. The chain is built from TRBV12-3 or TRBV12-4 and TRBJ2-3; a possible D gene is TRBD2 (7 bases). This CDR3 contains 15 residues. V was pared by 6 bases and J by 4 bases, with 17 bases between. CDR3 nucleotides: TGTGCCAGCAGACTTAGGTCGGGGGGCGCAGATACGCAGTATTTT. It is translated as CASRLRSGGADTQYF.